The clone carrying this TCR beta chain was found many times. Antigen: not known. This record belongs to a study of T cell repertoires in cytomegalovirus infection. About the research overall: Recently identified HLA-C-restricted CMV epitopes were used, and well-studied HLA-B-restricted CMV epitopes were used as well. In public TCR beta signatures, there were indications of both CMV infection and matching HLA type.

Germline V lookup: CDR1 MDHEN, CDR2 SYDVKM. The CDR3 spans 13 residues. The germline V and J ends were trimmed by 5 bases and 12 bases, with 19 bases remaining between them. From the reads, TCRdb called clonotypes with MiXCR, one entry per CDR3 protein. The repertoire holds over 100,000 distinct CDR3 sequences, with 25% to 35% as singletons. Study-level results: Cumulated frequencies of public TCR beta families served to identify carriers of CMV plus the relevant HLA.

The sequences come from CD8+ T cells from cultured PBMCs, collected from culture after CMV antigen stimulation. J is TRBJ1-1 and V is TRBV28; D is unclear. The sequence was obtained from a human donor in good health (CMV status not recorded). Some clones in this sample may be carry-over from other donors' samples. The CDR3 loop is CASSLRLAAVTFF. CDR3 nucleotides: TGTGCCAGCAGTCTCCGACTAGCCGCGGTGACTTTCTTT.